One TCR beta chain is described in this entry. Primers included in the PCR were 60 Vbeta and 13 Jbeta primers. Profiling relied on immunoSEQ multiplex PCR, and the TCRdb table lists in-frame clones only, not all of them. The sample carries some 150,000 clones, around 82% recorded once. The CDR3 length is 14 residues. Per the germline V gene, CDR1 is SGHAT and CDR2 is FQNNGV. The V gene lost 4 bases and the J gene lost 2 bases, with 11 bases spanning the gap. The data were taken from a study of cytomegalovirus exposure and HLA in healthy donors. Sequencing was done on a sample of PBMCs. The clonotype was recovered from a woman aged 40 to 55 in good health and CMV-seropositive. The V call is TRBV11-2, the J call TRBJ2-5, with a weak D call TRBD2 (6 bases). CDR3 region: CASSWRDGQETQYF. The CDR3 region has the DNA TGTGCCAGCAGCTGGCGGGACGGGCAAGAGACCCAGTACTTC.